These 18 T cell receptor beta chains were sequenced from one sample in a study of CD8 T cells in ankylosing spondylitis. Via MiXCR, TCRdb re-called the 5' RACE reads, giving one row per CDR3 protein. This sample yields 250,000 to 400,000 distinct CDR3 sequences, of which around 10% are seen a single time; roughly 9% belongs to the top ten. The material sequenced was blood, either unsorted or a sorted T cell fraction (not recorded which). The source is a female donor with ankylosing spondylitis or in good health (not recorded which).

This clonotype was counted ten times or more. The chain employs TRBV12-3 or TRBV12-4 and TRBJ2-5; D unclear. This CDR3 region has 15 residues. V dropped 5 bases and J dropped 4 bases, with 17 bases sitting between them. CDR3 coding DNA: TGTGCCAGCAGTCGGACCCAGGCCCCCACAGAGACCCAGTACTTC. Translated: CASSRTQAPTETQYF.

The sample holds many counts of this clonotype. The rearrangement links TRBV12-3 or TRBV12-4 to TRBJ2-2; no clear D gene. Trimming removed 7 bases from V and 2 bases from J, with 17 bases in between. The CDR3 is made up of 16 amino acids. Here the CDR3 reads CASTPDVASNTGELFF. CDR3 DNA sequence: TGTGCCAGCACCCCAGACGTAGCCAGTAACACCGGGGAGCTGTTTTTT.

There are many counts of this clonotype. The genes are TRBV4-2 and TRBJ2-7; D unclear. Germline loops: CDR1 LGHNA, CDR2 YNFKEQ. This CDR3 spans 13 amino acids. With 0 bases removed from V and 1 base from J, the gap between germline ends came to 4 bases. In nucleotides, the CDR3 is TGTGCCAGCAGCCAAGAACCTTCCTACGAGCAGTACTTC. This codes for CASSQEPSYEQYF.

This clonotype came up many times. The gene calls are TRBV29-1 and TRBJ1-5; D gene unclear. The CDR3 spans 13 residues. Trimming removed 3 bases at V and 2 bases at J, with 8 bases between. In germline, CDR1 is SQVTM, CDR2 ANQGSEA. For the CDR3, the DNA is TGCAGCGTTGATCCGGGTGGCAATCAGCCCCAGCATTTT. Protein: CSVDPGGNQPQHF. The whole variable domain, remainder taken from reference TRBV29-1 and TRBJ1-5, is SAVISQKPSRDICQRGTSLTIQCQVDSQVTMMFWYRQQPGQSLTLIATANQGSEATYESGFVIDKFPISRPNLTFSTLTVSNMSPEDSSIYLCSVDPGGNQPQHFGDGTRLSIL.

CDR3 sequence (DNA): TGTGCCAGCAGCTTCCATTTTCCACTGGGTTCCGGGACAGGGTCACATGGCACAGATACGCAGTATTTT. Residues: CASSFHFPLGSGTGSHGTDTQYF. The genes are TRBV7-2 and TRBJ2-3; 9 nucleotides match TRBD1. V dropped 3 bases and J dropped 1; count of bases not matched to a gene: 26. This CDR3 contains 23 residues. Germline V gives CDR1 SGHTA, CDR2 FQGNSA.

This clonotype was recorded many times. The chain couples TRBV12-3 or TRBV12-4 to TRBJ2-2, with D maybe TRBD2 (5 bases). This CDR3 spans 17 amino acids. Trimming removed 4 bases from V and 4 bases from J, with 19 bases in between. The CDR3 DNA is TGTGCCAGCAGTTACGATCCGGGATCGATGCGCACCGGGGAGCTGTTTTTT. Amino acid sequence: CASSYDPGSMRTGELFF.

This clonotype was recorded a few times. CDR3: CASSLEGVRGETQYF. Here the CDR3 DNA reads TGTGCCAGCAGCTTGGAGGGGGTTAGAGGCGAGACCCAGTACTTC. The chain has TRBV5-6 and TRBJ2-5; D perhaps matches TRBD1 (6 bases). The CDR3 has 15 amino acids. CDR1 and CDR2 from the germline V gene are SGHDT and YYEEEE. The V and J ends lost 0 bases and 5 bases respectively, with 14 bases between them.

This clonotype was recorded many times. The rearrangement links TRBV5-1 to TRBJ1-4; a possible D gene is TRBD1 (6 bases). Trimming removed 4 bases at V and 1 base at J, with 8 bases between. CDR1 is SGHRS and CDR2 is YFSETQ in the germline V gene. The CDR3 loop spans 14 amino acids. The DNA for the CDR3 is TGCGCCAGCAGCGTAGGGGGAACTAATGAAAAACTGTTTTTT. Amino acids: CASSVGGTNEKLFF.

The V gene is TRBV6-5, the J gene TRBJ2-1; D perhaps matches TRBD2 (5 bases). The length of the CDR3 is 16 residues. Germline CDR1 reads MNHEY; CDR2 reads SVGAGI. V was trimmed by 0 bases and J by 2 bases, leaving 11 bases between them. The CDR3 DNA sequence: TGTGCCAGCAGTTACTCCGGGATTATCCCCTACAATGAGCAGTTCTTC. Translation: CASSYSGIIPYNEQFF.

This clonotype was observed many times. The rearrangement joins TRBV20-1 to TRBJ2-5; unclear D gene. V shed 0 bases and J shed 2 bases, with 16 bases lying between them. This CDR3 spans 16 amino acids. Germline V gene sequence: CDR1 DFQATT, CDR2 SNEGSKA (reference sequence). The CDR3 protein is CSARDQLGRRQETQYF. DNA for the CDR3: TGCAGTGCTAGAGATCAATTAGGGCGGAGACAAGAGACCCAGTACTTC.

The V and J genes are TRBV5-1 and TRBJ1-1, with no clear D. Germline V gene sequence: CDR1 SGHRS, CDR2 YFSETQ. The CDR3 is made up of 16 amino acids. Deletions cut 3 bases from V and 3 bases from J, with 18 bases between. This CDR3 reads CASSSWTTPWDTEAFF. The CDR3 DNA sequence: TGCGCCAGCAGCTCCTGGACTACCCCATGGGACACTGAAGCTTTCTTT.

This clonotype was detected many times. The chain couples TRBV20-1 to TRBJ2-7; D may be TRBD2 (5 bases). CDR1 is DFQATT, CDR2 SNEGSKA, per germline (reference sequence). Trimming took 7 bases from V and 4 from J, leaving 14 bases between them. The CDR3 is made up of 12 amino acids. For the CDR3, the DNA is TGCAGTGTGGAGGAGGATCGATACGAGCAGTACTTC. This gives the protein CSVEEDRYEQYF.

This clonotype appeared many times. V and J are TRBV9 and TRBJ2-1, with D possibly TRBD2 on 5 matching bases. Germline V lookup: CDR1 SGDLS, CDR2 YYNGEE. This CDR3 spans 16 amino acids. Trimming removed 4 bases from V and 0 bases from J, with 14 bases in between. CDR3 nucleotides: TGTGCCAGCAGCCCTCCTCCGGGGAACTCCTACAATGAGCAGTTCTTC. Residues: CASSPPPGNSYNEQFF.

This chain connects TRBV20-1 to TRBJ2-6; tentative D call: TRBD1 (6 bases). This CDR3 has 14 residues. Per germline, CDR1 DFQATT and CDR2 SNEGSKA (reference sequence). V lost 6 bases to trimming and J lost 4 bases, with 13 bases between them. The DNA of the CDR3 is TGCAGTGCCTTTAGGGGGTCCGGGGCCAACGTCCTGACTTTC. It is translated as CSAFRGSGANVLTF.

This clonotype was counted many times. The rearrangement joins TRBV5-1 to TRBJ2-1; 9 bases align to TRBD2. The CDR3 extends over 15 amino acids. Germline CDR1 SGHRS, CDR2 YFSETQ. The ends lost 4 bases at V and 2 bases at J; junction bases unmatched: 4. For the CDR3, the DNA is TGCGCCAGCAGCAGGACTAGCGCTGCCTACAATGAGCAGTTCTTC. It translates to CASSRTSAAYNEQFF.

Many counts were recorded for this clonotype. V is TRBV20-1 and J is TRBJ1-1; no clear D gene. CDR1 is DFQATT, CDR2 SNEGSKA, per germline (reference sequence). Trimming took off 7 bases at V and 4 bases at J, with 10 bases between the two ends. This CDR3 contains 11 residues. The CDR3 DNA sequence: TGCAGTGTCGCGATATCCACTGAAGCTTTCTTT. Residues: CSVAISTEAFF.

The V call is TRBV7-9, the J call TRBJ2-7; TRBD1 or TRBD2 may be the D gene (6 bases each). Per the germline V gene, CDR1 is SEHNR and CDR2 is FQNEAQ (reference sequence). The V end lost 1 base, the J end lost 4 bases, and 17 bases lay between the germline ends. The CDR3 loop spans 16 amino acids. As DNA, the CDR3 is TGTGCCAGCAGCTTAGTCGCGGGGACACTACCTTACGAGCAGTACTTC. It specifies CASSLVAGTLPYEQYF. Together with reference TRBV7-9 and TRBJ2-7, the CDR3 gives the full variable domain: DTGVSQNPRHKITKRGQNVTFRCDPISEHNRLYWYRQTLGQGPEFLTYFQNEAQLEKSRLLSDRFSAERPKGSFSTLEIQRTEQGDSAMYLCASSLVAGTLPYEQYFGPGTRLTVT.

V and J are TRBV6-9 and TRBJ2-7; D tentatively fits TRBD1 or TRBD2 (5 bases each). The V end was cut by 8 bases, the J end by 2 bases, with 16 bases between. The CDR3 extends over 14 amino acids. CDR1 is MNHGY and CDR2 is SVAAGI in the germline V gene. For the CDR3, the DNA is TGTGCCAGCTTCTTCCACGGGGCCACCTACGAGCAGTACTTC. It translates to CASFFHGATYEQYF.